One and the same sample provided the 8 T cell receptor beta chains below, sequenced in a study of OX40 agonist ivuxolimab in advanced cancers. Using immunoSEQ multiplex PCR, the repertoire was profiled, and TCRdb retains in-frame clones only, with some absent. In the table there are about 54,000 clones, about 89% of which are singletons. The specimen was CD4+ or CD8+ T cells sorted from blood, collected in a trial of the OX40 agonist ivuxolimab. The receptor source for this set is an adult with an advanced solid tumor such as melanoma, head and neck, liver or kidney cancer.

The chain recombines TRBV7-3 with TRBJ1-1; no clear D gene. CDR1 is SGHTA, CDR2 FQGTGA, per germline. The CDR3 has 12 amino acids. The V and J ends lost 2 bases and 7 bases respectively, with 8 bases between them. The chain's CDR3 is CASSLGGGEAFF. CDR3 nucleotides: TGTGCCAGCAGCTTAGGAGGCGGTGAAGCTTTCTTT.

The V and J genes are TRBV29-1 and TRBJ1-2; D is undetermined. The CDR3 length is 11 residues. Trimming shortened V by 2 bases and J by 1 base, and 2 bases separated the two germline ends. Germline CDR1 SQVTM, CDR2 ANQGSEA. The CDR3 is CSVESNYGYTF. CDR3 in DNA: TGCAGCGTTGAAAGTAACTATGGCTACACCTTC.

CDR3 nucleotide sequence: TGCGCCAGCAGCTTGGCGGGGACAGGGATAATCTACGAGCAGTACTTC. Translation: CASSLAGTGIIYEQYF. This chain links TRBV5-1 with TRBJ2-7; 9 positions match TRBD1. The CDR3 spans 16 residues. Germline CDR1 SGHRS, CDR2 YFSETQ. Trimming removed 0 bases from V and 3 bases from J; junction bases left unmatched: 7.

The V gene is TRBV19, the J gene TRBJ1-6; 7 nucleotides line up with TRBD1. Trimming cost V 5 bases and J 9 bases; bases outside gene matches: 7. The CDR3 extends over 14 amino acids. The germline V gene encodes CDR1 LNHDA and CDR2 SQIVND (reference sequence). CDR3 nucleotide sequence: TGTGCCAGTAGTCGAATAACAGGGGTTTCACCCCTCCACTTT. Its protein is CASSRITGVSPLHF. Supplemented by reference TRBV19 and TRBJ1-6, the full variable domain reads DGGITQSPKYLFRKEGQNVTLSCEQNLNHDAMYWYRQDPGQGLRLIYYSQIVNDFQKGDIAEGYSVSREKKESFPLTVTSAQKNPTAFYLCASSRITGVSPLHFGNGTRLTVT.

The chain uses TRBV28 and TRBJ2-7, with TRBD2 as a possible D gene (6 bases). This CDR3 contains 17 residues. V lost 8 bases to trimming and J lost 0 bases, with 23 bases between them. The germline gives CDR1 MDHEN, CDR2 SYDVKM. The DNA of the CDR3 is TGTGCCAGCTCGGGGGAAGGGGTCGCGGGGAGCTCCTACGAGCAGTACTTC. This translates into CASSGEGVAGSSYEQYF.

This chain connects TRBV10-3 to TRBJ2-5; maybe TRBD2 (5 bases). V was clipped by 3 bases and J by 5 bases, with 13 bases between them. The CDR3 runs 14 residues. CDR1 and CDR2 from the germline V gene are ENHRY and SYGVKD. CDR3: CAISDSLAGETQYF. CDR3 nucleotide sequence: TGTGCCATCAGTGATTCGCTAGCTGGGGAGACCCAGTACTTC.

The chain carries TRBV6-1 and TRBJ1-3, with D possibly TRBD1 on 5 matching bases. The germline V gene has CDR1 MNHNS and CDR2 SASEGT. Trimming shortened V by 8 bases and J by 8 bases, and 19 bases separated the two germline ends. The CDR3 has 14 amino acids. The CDR3 DNA reads TGTGCCAGCGTCCCCTCAGGGAACGGAGACACCATATATTTT. It translates to CASVPSGNGDTIYF.

The rearrangement joins TRBV6-6 to TRBJ2-7; TRBD2 might be the D (6 bases). The CDR3 is made up of 11 amino acids. Trimming shortened V by 8 bases and J by 6 bases, and 11 bases separated the two germline ends. CDR1 and CDR2 from the germline V gene are MNHNY and SVGAGI (reference sequence). CDR3 loop: CASSGRGEQYF. The CDR3 coding sequence is TGTGCCAGCTCTGGGCGGGGCGAGCAGTACTTC.